Shown below are 11 T cell receptor beta chains from a single sample sequenced in a study of T-cell memory formation after mild COVID-19. TCRdb re-called the 5' RACE reads with MiXCR, one entry per CDR3 protein. The data contain around 440,000 distinct CDR3 sequences, approximately 18% of them singletons. Sequenced sample: PBMCs or a T cell subset sorted from them (not recorded which). The origin of the receptors is an adult woman who had mild COVID-19 (a few samples of this study predate the infection). Cell type and time point are not known.

This clonotype was observed a few times. The rearrangement uses TRBV12-3 or TRBV12-4 and TRBJ2-5; 11 nucleotides line up with TRBD2. The CDR3 contains 14 residues. Losses at the gene ends were 6 bases for V and 5 bases for J; bases not matched to a gene: 5. DNA of the CDR3: TGTGCCAGCAGGAAATCTAGCGGGAGGGAGACCCAGTACTTC. Its protein is CASRKSSGRETQYF.

This chain connects TRBV7-9 to TRBJ1-6, with TRBD1 as a possible D gene (6 bases). Germline V CDR1 and CDR2: SEHNR, FQNEAQ (reference sequence). The CDR3 spans 19 residues. The germline V and J ends were trimmed by 6 bases and 0 bases, with 21 bases remaining between them. CDR3 region: CASSHTGAGRSSYNSPLHF. In nucleotides, the CDR3 is TGTGCCAGCAGTCATACGGGGGCAGGGCGTAGCTCCTATAATTCACCCCTCCACTTT.

The CDR3 loop reads CASSPGSGVGNTEAFF. CDR3 DNA: TGTGCCAGCAGTCCTGGATCAGGGGTAGGGAACACTGAAGCTTTCTTT. The V and J genes are TRBV27 and TRBJ1-1; a possible D gene is TRBD1 (6 bases). Deletions cut 5 bases from V and 1 base from J, with 17 bases between. The CDR3 totals 16 residues. Germline assignment: CDR1 MNHEY and CDR2 SMNVEV (reference sequence).

Only a few counts were recorded for this clonotype. The chain has TRBV30 and TRBJ2-5, with TRBD1 as a possible D gene (6 bases). Germline V gives CDR1 GTSNPN, CDR2 SVGIG (reference sequence). V was clipped by 3 bases and J by 7 bases, with 18 bases between them. This CDR3 region has 14 residues. This CDR3 reads CAWSETGVSGTQYF. The CDR3 region has the DNA TGTGCCTGGAGCGAGACAGGTGTGAGCGGGACCCAGTACTTC.

This sequence joins TRBV27 and TRBJ1-2; TRBD1 agrees at 7 bases. With 4 bases clipped from V and 7 bases from J, the junction kept 3 bases outside the gene matches. This CDR3 contains 12 residues. The germline gives CDR1 MNHEY, CDR2 SMNVEV (reference sequence). DNA of the CDR3: TGTGCCAGCAGTTCACAGGGGTTTGGCTACACCTTC. Encoded protein: CASSSQGFGYTF.

The chain couples TRBV27 to TRBJ2-7; 7 bases match TRBD1. The CDR3 sequence is 14 residues long. The trim removed 3 bases at V and 2 bases at J, leaving 4 bases unmatched. Germline assignment: CDR1 MNHEY and CDR2 SMNVEV (reference sequence). CDR3 sequence reads: CASSFQTGPYEQYF. For the CDR3, the DNA is TGTGCCAGCAGTTTCCAGACAGGGCCCTACGAGCAGTACTTC.

The rearrangement joins TRBV24-1 to TRBJ2-1; 9 bases line up with TRBD2. This CDR3 spans 15 amino acids. The germline V gene encodes CDR1 KGHDR and CDR2 SFDVKD. Trimming cost V 4 bases and J 8 bases; bases outside gene matches: 8. For the CDR3, the DNA is TGTGCCACCAGTGAAGCGCGGGGGACTAGCCATGAGCAGTTCTTC. Protein sequence: CATSEARGTSHEQFF.

This sequence joins TRBV7-2 and TRBJ2-2; D uncertain. The V end lost 3 bases, the J end lost 7 bases, and 9 bases lay between the germline ends. Germline CDR1 and CDR2: SGHTA and FQGNSA. This CDR3 region has 13 residues. The chain's CDR3 is CASSFTRVGELFF. Written as DNA, the CDR3 is TGTGCCAGCAGCTTCACTCGGGTCGGGGAGCTGTTTTTT.

This clonotype showed up just a few times. The V gene is TRBV30, the J gene TRBJ2-7, with TRBD1 identical over 7 bases. The junction had 10 bases not matched to a gene; V was cut back by 2 bases and J by 6 bases. The CDR3 covers 14 residues. The germline gives CDR1 GTSNPN, CDR2 SVGIG (reference sequence). The CDR3 bases are TGTGCCTGGAGTTCGACAGGGTTCCTGGCCGAGCAGTACTTC. Its translation is CAWSSTGFLAEQYF.

V gene TRBV7-9 combines with J gene TRBJ2-5; 10 bases agree with TRBD2. The J segment lost 0 bases and the V segment lost 5 bases, leaving 9 bases of the junction unmatched. CDR1 is SEHNR, CDR2 FQNEAQ, per germline (reference sequence). The CDR3 spans 17 residues. The CDR3 loop is CASSIPLAGGYQETQYF. The CDR3 DNA follows: TGTGCCAGCAGCATCCCCTTAGCGGGGGGTTACCAAGAGACCCAGTACTTC.

The J gene is TRBJ1-2, the V gene TRBV9, with D perhaps TRBD1 (6 bases). This CDR3 region has 13 residues. The germline V gene encodes CDR1 SGDLS and CDR2 YYNGEE. V gave up 0 bases and J gave up 6 bases, with 9 bases separating them. CDR3 nucleotides: TGTGCCAGCAGCGTAGATCCAGGGGATGGCTACACCTTC. The encoded protein is CASSVDPGDGYTF.